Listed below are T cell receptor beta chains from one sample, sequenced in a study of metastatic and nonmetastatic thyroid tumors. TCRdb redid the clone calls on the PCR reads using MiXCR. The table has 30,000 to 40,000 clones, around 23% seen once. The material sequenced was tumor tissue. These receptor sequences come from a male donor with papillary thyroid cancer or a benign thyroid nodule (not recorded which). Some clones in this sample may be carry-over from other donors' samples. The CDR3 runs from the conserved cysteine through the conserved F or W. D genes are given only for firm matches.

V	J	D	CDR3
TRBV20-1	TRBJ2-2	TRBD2	CSASVVGGSRGGELFF
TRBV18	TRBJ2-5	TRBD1	CASSQKTGSQETQYF
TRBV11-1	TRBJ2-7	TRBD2	CASSLGTSWEQYF
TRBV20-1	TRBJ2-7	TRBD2	CSAGRLALSYEQYF
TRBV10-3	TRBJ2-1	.	CAISESSSGRNEQFF
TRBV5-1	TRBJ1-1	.	CASSPIVSTQASAFF
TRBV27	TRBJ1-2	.	CASSLSASYGYTF
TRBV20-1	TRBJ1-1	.	CSARDRDRGGTEAFF
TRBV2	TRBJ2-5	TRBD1	CASSGQGNQETQYF
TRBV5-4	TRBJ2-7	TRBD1	CASSLDRGFGQYF
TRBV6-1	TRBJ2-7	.	CASSPPRQTYEQYF
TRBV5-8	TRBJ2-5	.	CASSLGAGTRREETQYF
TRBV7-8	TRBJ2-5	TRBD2	CASSLNEGGKETQYF
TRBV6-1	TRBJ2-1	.	CASSVWWGGHNEQFF
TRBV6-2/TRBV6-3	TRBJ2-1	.	CASSYRDEQFF
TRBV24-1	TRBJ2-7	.	CATSDSASATYEQYF
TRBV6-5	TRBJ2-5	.	CASSYSGGETQYF
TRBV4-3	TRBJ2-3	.	CASSQDSSVRSLYF
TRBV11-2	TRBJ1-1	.	CASSSQTEGPNTEAFF
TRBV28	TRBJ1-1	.	CASSFGGVNTEAFF
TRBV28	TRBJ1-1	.	CASSYIFKDKNTEAFF
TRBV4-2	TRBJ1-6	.	CASSGTGNSPLHF